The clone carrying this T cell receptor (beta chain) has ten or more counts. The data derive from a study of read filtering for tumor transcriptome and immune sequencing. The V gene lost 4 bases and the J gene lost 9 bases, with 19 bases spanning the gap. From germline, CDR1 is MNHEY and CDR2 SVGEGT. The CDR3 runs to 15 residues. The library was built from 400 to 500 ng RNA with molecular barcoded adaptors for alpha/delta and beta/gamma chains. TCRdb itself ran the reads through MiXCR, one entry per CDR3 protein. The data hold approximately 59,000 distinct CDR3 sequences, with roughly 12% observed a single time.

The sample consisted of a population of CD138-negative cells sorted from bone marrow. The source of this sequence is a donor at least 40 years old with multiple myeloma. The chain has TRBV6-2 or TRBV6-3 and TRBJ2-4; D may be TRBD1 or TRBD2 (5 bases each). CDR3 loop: CASSSTRSQGGIQYF. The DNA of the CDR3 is TGTGCCAGCAGTTCAACTAGGTCCCAGGGCGGCATTCAGTACTTC.